The sample holds many counts of the clone carrying this TCR beta chain. As yet, its antigen is unknown. It was cDNA, reverse transcribed from extracted RNA, that served as the sequencing template. Data came from immunoSEQ multiplex PCR; TCRdb stores just in-frame clones and leaves some out. The table includes 210,000 or so clones, under 70% detected once. Treatment indicated: oral pan-JAK inhibitor, 5-10 mg twice daily. Sorting separated CD4+ and CD8+ T cells out of PBMCs. The sample belongs to a study of CD8+ T cells in alopecia areata. Study context: It was oral tofacitinib, at 5 to 10 mg twice daily, that treated patients received. Overall study results and limits: Affected scalp, especially in alopecia totalis/universalis, had a higher clonality than normal scalp did. Having just one nonresponder leaves the connection between baseline CD8+ expansion and response unresolved.

V trimming: 0 bases; J trimming: 3 bases; junction bases outside the gene matches: 7. CDR1 is LGHNA and CDR2 is YSLEER in the germline V gene. The CDR3 has 17 amino acids. Sequencing was performed on CD4+ T cells sorted from blood, taken around week 42, from a patient treated with tofacitinib. This chain links TRBV4-3 with TRBJ2-7; TRBD1 aligns across 11 bases. The clonotype comes from a human donor with alopecia areata. DNA for the CDR3: TGCGCCAGCAGCCAAGATCTTCTGGGACAGGGGGTCTACGAGCAGTACTTC. Protein sequence: CASSQDLLGQGVYEQYF.